The clone carrying this T cell receptor beta chain occurred many times. The TCR beta CDR3 regions underwent amplification using RNA transcripts as the source. When the TCR CDR3 underwent first-round RT-PCR, the HTBI primer set was used. TCRdb reanalysed the multiplex PCR reads using MiXCR and keeps one entry per CDR3 protein. The data hold about 580,000 distinct CDR3 sequences, with 40% to 55% observed a single time. This sample was included in a study of T cells in Graves' hyperthyroidism and ophthalmopathy. This CDR3 has 14 amino acids. The V gene's germline CDR1 is LNHDA and CDR2 SQIVND (reference sequence). The V end was cut by 4 bases, the J end by 2 bases, with 11 bases between.

The source material was peripheral blood or thyroid tissue (not recorded which). V usage is TRBV19 and J usage is TRBJ1-2; unclear D gene. This TCR was recovered from a woman younger than 35 with Graves' hyperthyroidism. This CDR3 is CASSTSWANYGYTF. The CDR3 region has the DNA TGTGCCAGTAGTACCAGTTGGGCAAACTATGGCTACACCTTC.